This T cell receptor beta chain was sequenced for a study of T cell repertoires in cytomegalovirus infection (dated by TCRdb to the late 2010s). For the study in its entirety: Alongside well-studied HLA-B-restricted epitopes, the peptide stimulations were aimed at recently identified HLA-C-restricted CMV epitopes, whose presentation resists viral immunomodulation. Donor HLA type was relevant to the analysis, because carriage of CMV infection together with the matching HLA type was indicated by public TCR beta signatures.

TCRdb shows the sequencer as Illumina HiSeq 1500. Starting from the raw public reads, TCRdb applied fastp trimming at Q25, assembled clones with MiXCR and retained in-frame beta chains. Rows matching on CDR3 protein sequence are summarized as one entry with the most common DNA and genes. For this sample there are 550,000 to 700,000 distinct CDR3 sequences; approximately 40% appear just once. The ten largest clones take up 40% to 60% of the sample. This sample's treatment or condition label indicates: in vitro stimulation with specific CMV peptide epitopes to enrich CMV-specific T cells. A distance of 15 bases separates the germline ends of V and J, which lose 6 bases and 9 bases respectively. The germline V gene encodes CDR1 SGHTA and CDR2 FQGNSA. The CDR3 sequence holds 13 residues, the cysteine and phenylalanine included. The read is trimmed to its CDR3 DNA, 39 bases read in frame from base 1. The investigation overall reported the following: In the ex vivo response, HLA-C-restricted CMV-specific TCR beta clonotypes were dominant, and in two of eight donors the single most frequent clonotype came from this HLA-C-restricted group. Cumulative frequency of public TCR beta family members discriminated carriers of CMV infection plus the relevant HLA type in this cohort and an independent roughly 330-donor cohort.

Worth noting for this clonotype: What this receptor recognizes is not known. Base qualities are not at hand, and no much larger clone is one base apart.

This TCR came from a human donor in good health (CMV status not recorded). Some clones in this sample may be carry-over from other donors' samples. The chain links TRBV7-2 with TRBJ2-1; no confident D gene assignment can be made. Sequencing used cultured PBMCs, obtained from culture after CMV antigen stimulation. Here the CDR3 is given as CASSPALRAEQFF. The DNA sequence is TGTGCCAGCAGTCCAGCTCTCCGGGCTGAGCAGTTCTTC.